This T cell receptor (beta chain) was captured in a study of T cells in Graves' hyperthyroidism and ophthalmopathy. In the study overall: Peripheral blood specimens were obtained at initial diagnosis, prior to any treatment.

The CDR3 has 14 residues. V shed 10 bases, J shed 4 bases, and the junction held 12 bases outside the gene matches. CDR1 and CDR2 from the germline V gene are MDHEN and SYDVKM. Hyperthyroidism, newly diagnosed and lasting under 2 months, affected patients aged 18 to 65. TCR beta CDR3 sequences were amplified from RNA transcripts. An initial round of RT-PCR targeting the TCR CDR3 relied on the HTBI primer set. TCRdb reprocessed the multiplex PCR reads with MiXCR, giving one entry per CDR3 protein. The profile shows under 400,000 distinct CDR3 sequences, approximately 25% of them singletons. The sequence was obtained from a man between 50 and 59 years old with Graves' hyperthyroidism. Sequenced sample: blood. J is TRBJ1-2 and V is TRBV28; 7 bases match TRBD1. CDR3 DNA sequence: TGTGCCACCGATCTTACCTCAGGGGGCTATGGCTACACCTTC. This codes for CATDLTSGGYGYTF.